Described below is a single TCR beta chain sequence and its context. Its specificity is unknown. V lost 0 bases and J lost 4; bases outside the gene matches: 5. CDR1 and CDR2 from the germline V gene are MGHRA and YSYEKL. The CDR3 contains 16 residues. The data derive from a study of T cells in Graves' hyperthyroidism and ophthalmopathy. Broader study findings: Most expanded thyroid clonotypes above 0.001 recurred in blood.

TCR beta CDR3 regions were amplified from RNA. TCR CDR3 regions were first amplified by RT-PCR with HTBI primers. From the multiplex PCR reads, TCRdb called clonotypes with MiXCR, one entry per CDR3 protein. The sample has about 590,000 distinct CDR3 sequences; 12% to 15% are singletons. This sequence originates from a woman between 18 and 29 years old with Graves' ophthalmopathy. Sequencing used blood. The J gene is TRBJ2-1, the V gene TRBV4-1; 8 bases line up with TRBD1. CDR3 bases: TGCGCCAGCAGCCAAGATCCCAGGGGGCTATACAATGAGCAGTTCTTC. Amino acids: CASSQDPRGLYNEQFF.